This passage covers 3 T cell receptor beta chains from one sample sequenced in a study of blood T cells in healthy people across ages. For the second PCR, which ran for about 7 to 11 cycles, a sample-barcoded 5' primer and a J-beta primer mix were used. Using its own MiXCR run on the 5' RACE reads, TCRdb lists one record per CDR3 protein. The table has hundreds of thousands of distinct CDR3 sequences, roughly two fifths seen once. Sequencing input: blood. The receptors come from a man aged 80 or over in good health.

The V call is TRBV7-9, the J call TRBJ2-3; TRBD1 matches 7 bases. Losses at the gene ends were 5 bases for V and 1 base for J; bases not matched to a gene: 9. This CDR3 has 16 residues. From germline, CDR1 is SEHNR and CDR2 FQNEAQ (reference sequence). This CDR3 is CASSPSGQAGTDTQYF. In DNA form, the CDR3 reads TGTGCCAGCAGCCCCTCCGGACAGGCGGGCACAGATACGCAGTATTTT.

This rearrangement joins TRBV7-9 to TRBJ2-1; 9 bases are shared with TRBD1. The CDR3 runs 15 residues. Germline-derived CDR1 and CDR2 are SEHNR and FQNEAQ (reference sequence). The trim removed 5 bases at V and 12 bases at J, leaving 14 bases unmatched. CDR3: CASSKDTGTGTLQFF. CDR3 DNA sequence: TGTGCCAGCAGCAAAGATACCGGGACAGGGACACTGCAGTTCTTC.

The V and J genes are TRBV20-1 and TRBJ2-7; either TRBD1 or TRBD2 may supply D (6 bases each). Germline-derived CDR1 and CDR2 are DFQATT and SNEGSKA (reference sequence). Trimming took off 4 bases at V and 4 bases at J, with 14 bases between the two ends. This CDR3 comprises 13 residues. CDR3 in amino acids: CSATLGGGYEQYF. CDR3 sequence (DNA): TGCAGTGCTACCCTCGGAGGGGGTTACGAGCAGTACTTC.